The table lists the clone carrying this TCR beta chain with a count of one. The data were produced by immunoSEQ multiplex PCR, yet TCRdb's version contains in-frame clones alone and is incomplete. Here the sample spans about 130,000 clones, 88% being singletons. Germline CDR1 reads SGHRS; CDR2 reads YFSETQ. CDR3 size: 16 residues. V dropped 4 bases and J dropped 3 bases, with 17 bases sitting between them. The record originates from a study of T cell responses to AZD1222 COVID-19 vaccine. The rearrangement links TRBV5-1 to TRBJ2-4; no clear D. The sequencing here drew on peripheral blood, taken on day 0 of AZD1222 vaccination. The sequence was collected from an adult in good health. DNA of the CDR3: TGCGCCAGCAGCCCCTTGATGGAGATCGGCAAAAACATTCAGTACTTC. Translating it yields CASSPLMEIGKNIQYF.